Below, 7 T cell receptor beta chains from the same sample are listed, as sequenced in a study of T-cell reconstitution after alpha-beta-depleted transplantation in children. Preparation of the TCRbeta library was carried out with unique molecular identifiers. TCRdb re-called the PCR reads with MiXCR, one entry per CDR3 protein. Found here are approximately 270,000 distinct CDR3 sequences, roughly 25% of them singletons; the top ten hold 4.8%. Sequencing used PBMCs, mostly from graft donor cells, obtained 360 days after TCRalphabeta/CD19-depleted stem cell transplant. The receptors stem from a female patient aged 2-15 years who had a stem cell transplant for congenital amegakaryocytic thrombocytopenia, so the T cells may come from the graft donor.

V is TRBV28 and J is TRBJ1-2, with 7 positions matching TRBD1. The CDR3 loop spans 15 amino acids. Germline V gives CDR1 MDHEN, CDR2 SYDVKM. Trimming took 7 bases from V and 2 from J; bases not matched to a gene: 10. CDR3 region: CASTSGSGGNYGYTF. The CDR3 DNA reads TGTGCCAGCACCTCGGGTTCAGGGGGAAACTATGGCTACACCTTC.

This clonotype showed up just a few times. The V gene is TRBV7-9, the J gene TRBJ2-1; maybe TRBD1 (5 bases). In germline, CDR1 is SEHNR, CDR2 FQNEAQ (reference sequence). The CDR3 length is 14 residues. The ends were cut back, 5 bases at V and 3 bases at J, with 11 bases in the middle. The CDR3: CASSQQTVYNEQFF. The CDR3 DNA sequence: TGTGCCAGCAGCCAGCAGACAGTCTACAATGAGCAGTTCTTC.

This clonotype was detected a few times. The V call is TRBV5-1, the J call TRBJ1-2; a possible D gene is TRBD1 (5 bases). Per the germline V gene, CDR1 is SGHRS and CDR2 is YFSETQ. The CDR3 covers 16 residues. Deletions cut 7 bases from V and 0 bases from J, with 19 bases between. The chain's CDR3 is CASSNWGPRSNYGYTF. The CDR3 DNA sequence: TGCGCCAGCTCAAACTGGGGACCGCGTTCTAACTATGGCTACACCTTC.

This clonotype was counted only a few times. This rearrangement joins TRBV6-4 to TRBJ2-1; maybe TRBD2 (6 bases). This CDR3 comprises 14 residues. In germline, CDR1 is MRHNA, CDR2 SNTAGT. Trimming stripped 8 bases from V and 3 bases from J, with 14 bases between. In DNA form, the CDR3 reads TGTGCCAGCTCGAGGGGACTTTTCTACAATGAGCAGTTCTTC. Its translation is CASSRGLFYNEQFF.

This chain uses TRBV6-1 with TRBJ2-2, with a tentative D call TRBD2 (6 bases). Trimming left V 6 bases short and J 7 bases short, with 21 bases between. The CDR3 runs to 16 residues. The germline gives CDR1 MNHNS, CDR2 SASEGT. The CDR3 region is CASSRGHTGGIGELFF. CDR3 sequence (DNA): TGTGCCAGCAGCCGTGGGCATACAGGCGGGATCGGGGAGCTGTTTTTT.

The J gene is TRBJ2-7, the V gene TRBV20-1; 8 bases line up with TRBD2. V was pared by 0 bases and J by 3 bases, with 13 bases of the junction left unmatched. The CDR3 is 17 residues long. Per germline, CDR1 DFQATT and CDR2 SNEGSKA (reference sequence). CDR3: CSARDGAGGLVIYEQYF. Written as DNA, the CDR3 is TGCAGTGCTAGAGATGGGGCTGGGGGACTAGTTATCTACGAGCAGTACTTC.

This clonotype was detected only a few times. This CDR3 reads CASSQDPAIYEQYF. In DNA form, the CDR3 reads TGTGCCAGCAGCCAAGATCCTGCGATATACGAGCAGTACTTC. The V and J genes are TRBV3-1 and TRBJ2-7, with D unresolved. V lost 0 bases and J 4 bases, leaving 10 bases between the germline ends. The CDR3 covers 14 residues. Germline CDR1 is LGHDT and CDR2 is YNNKEL (reference sequence).